A single T cell receptor (beta chain) is shown here with its context. What it recognizes is unknown. This record belongs to a study of PD-1 blockade in mismatch repair-deficient tumors. About the study: Patients had around 11 mismatch repair-deficient cancer types and were previously treated and progressing. Findings of the study overall: Tumor-resident clones, often absent from pretreatment blood, expanded after pembrolizumab and then contracted.

Sequencing used immunoSEQ multiplex PCR; TCRdb keeps in-frame clones, though not all of them. The sample lists approximately 130,000 clones; approximately 90% were seen once. This CDR3 is built from 19 residues. The V gene end was trimmed by 5 bases and the J gene end by 0 bases; junction bases not matched to a gene: 10. Per germline, CDR1 SGHNT and CDR2 YENEEA. PCR or immunohistochemistry showed mismatch repair deficiency in every enrolled patient. The gene calls are TRBV11-3 and TRBJ2-1; 13 positions match TRBD2. The source material was peripheral blood, sampled 44 weeks after starting pembrolizumab. This receptor was taken from an adult with mismatch repair-deficient cancer. CDR3 in DNA: TGTGCCAGCAGCATCGGGACTAGCGGGACTTCGAGCTCCTACAATGAGCAGTTCTTC. As protein: CASSIGTSGTSSSYNEQFF.